The rows below give T cell receptor beta chains drawn from one sample of a study of vaccination and CD4 T cells after COVID-19. Their recognized antigens are unknown. TCRdb passed the PCR reads through MiXCR, listing each CDR3 protein once. Of over 10,000 distinct CDR3 sequences listed, 75% to 85% are singletons. Sequenced material: CD4+ T cells from blood, cultured in vitro. These receptors all come from a human donor who had recovered from COVID-19. CDR3s include the opening cysteine and the closing phenylalanine or tryptophan. A D gene is named only where the DNA matches it firmly. Only some rows state a clone size, as once, few, many or a class for expanded clones.

j_call: TRBJ1-1; clone_size: -; v_call: TRBV20-1; d_call: TRBD1; cdr3_nt: TGCAGTGCTAGAGTGGACAGGGGGAACACTGAAGCTTTCTTT; cdr3_aa: CSARVDRGNTEAFF
j_call: TRBJ1-6; clone_size: -; v_call: TRBV20-1; d_call: TRBD1; cdr3_nt: TGCAGTGCTAGAAGCCGGGGGACAGGGGGATCACCCCTCCACTTT; cdr3_aa: CSARSRGTGGSPLHF
j_call: TRBJ2-3; clone_size: -; v_call: TRBV20-1; d_call: TRBD2; cdr3_nt: TGCAGTGCGGGACTAGCGGGAGGTCGCGCAACAGATACGCAGTATTTT; cdr3_aa: CSAGLAGGRATDTQYF
j_call: TRBJ2-1; clone_size: few; v_call: TRBV20-1; d_call: -; cdr3_nt: TGCAGTGCTGGATATAACGCCCCCCACAATGAGCAGTTCTTC; cdr3_aa: CSAGYNAPHNEQFF
j_call: TRBJ2-7; clone_size: -; v_call: TRBV30; d_call: -; cdr3_nt: TGTGCCTGGAGTGTACTGTACGAGCAGTACTTC; cdr3_aa: CAWSVLYEQYF
j_call: TRBJ1-5; clone_size: few; v_call: TRBV25-1; d_call: -; cdr3_nt: TGTGCCAGCAGTAAGGGTACTGATCAGCCCCAGCATTTT; cdr3_aa: CASSKGTDQPQHF
j_call: TRBJ2-1; clone_size: -; v_call: TRBV6-1; d_call: -; cdr3_nt: TGTGCCAGCAGTGAAGCGGGACTGCCCAATGAGCAGTTCTTC; cdr3_aa: CASSEAGLPNEQFF
j_call: TRBJ1-2; clone_size: few; v_call: TRBV11-1; d_call: TRBD1; cdr3_nt: TGTGCCAGCAGCCATAGACAGGGATCTAACTATGGCTACACCTTC; cdr3_aa: CASSHRQGSNYGYTF
j_call: TRBJ1-5; clone_size: -; v_call: TRBV15; d_call: -; cdr3_nt: TGTGCCACCAGCAGAGACGGTGGGAGCAATCAGCCCCAGCATTTT; cdr3_aa: CATSRDGGSNQPQHF
j_call: TRBJ1-5; clone_size: -; v_call: TRBV4-3; d_call: -; cdr3_nt: TGCGCCAGCAGCCAAGAGGGGGGCAATCAGCCCCAGCATTTT; cdr3_aa: CASSQEGGNQPQHF
j_call: TRBJ1-5; clone_size: -; v_call: TRBV6-4; d_call: -; cdr3_nt: TGTGCCAGCAGTTACTCGTTGGTAAGCAATCAGCCCCAGCATTTT; cdr3_aa: CASSYSLVSNQPQHF
j_call: TRBJ1-1; clone_size: -; v_call: TRBV7-2; d_call: TRBD1; cdr3_nt: TGTGCCAGCAGCTTAAAGGGACAGCCGAACACTGAAGCTTTCTTT; cdr3_aa: CASSLKGQPNTEAFF
j_call: TRBJ1-2; clone_size: -; v_call: TRBV29-1; d_call: -; cdr3_nt: TGCAGCGTTGACAGACCGACTAACTATGGCTACATCTTC; cdr3_aa: CSVDRPTNYGYIF
j_call: TRBJ1-2; clone_size: -; v_call: TRBV6-1; d_call: -; cdr3_nt: TGTGCCACCTGGACATTGGGGGGGGCCCTAGTTAACTATGGCTACACCTTC; cdr3_aa: CATWTLGGALVNYGYTF
j_call: TRBJ1-2; clone_size: few; v_call: TRBV10-1; d_call: -; cdr3_nt: TGCGCCAGCAGTGGGGACAAGTCTAACTATGGCTACACCTTC; cdr3_aa: CASSGDKSNYGYTF
j_call: TRBJ2-2; clone_size: once; v_call: TRBV7-2; d_call: -; cdr3_nt: TGTGCCAGCAGCTTAGTTCGGACAGCCGGGGAGCTGTTTTTT; cdr3_aa: CASSLVRTAGELFF
j_call: TRBJ2-6; clone_size: -; v_call: TRBV28; d_call: -; cdr3_nt: TGTGCCAGCAGTTCAATAGCGGATATGACCTCTGGGGCCAACGTCCTGACTTTC; cdr3_aa: CASSSIADMTSGANVLTF
j_call: TRBJ1-5; clone_size: -; v_call: TRBV12-3/TRBV12-4; d_call: -; cdr3_nt: TGTGCCAGCAGTTTAGACACTGTCGGGCCCCAGCATTTT; cdr3_aa: CASSLDTVGPQHF
j_call: TRBJ1-2; clone_size: -; v_call: TRBV28; d_call: -; cdr3_nt: TGTGCCAGCAGTTGGATGGCCTCCAGGGAGGATGGCTACACCTTC; cdr3_aa: CASSWMASREDGYTF
j_call: TRBJ2-1; clone_size: -; v_call: TRBV6-2/TRBV6-3; d_call: -; cdr3_nt: TGTGCCAGCACAAGGGGTGACGGAGGCCGAGGGAATGAGCAGTTCTTC; cdr3_aa: CASTRGDGGRGNEQFF
j_call: TRBJ1-1; clone_size: -; v_call: TRBV28; d_call: TRBD1; cdr3_nt: TGTGCCAGCAGGGGGACAGTTATGAACACTGAAGCTTTCTTT; cdr3_aa: CASRGTVMNTEAFF
j_call: TRBJ1-5; clone_size: -; v_call: TRBV4-1; d_call: -; cdr3_nt: TGCGCCAGCAGCCAAGGGGGGTTTACTGGGTCTGTAATCCAGCCCCAGCATTTT; cdr3_aa: CASSQGGFTGSVIQPQHF
j_call: TRBJ2-2; clone_size: -; v_call: TRBV24-1; d_call: TRBD1; cdr3_nt: TGTGCCACCAGTGATCAGGGACAGGGATTTGCCGGGGAGCTGTTTTTT; cdr3_aa: CATSDQGQGFAGELFF
j_call: TRBJ2-6; clone_size: -; v_call: TRBV20-1; d_call: -; cdr3_nt: TGCAGTGTTCGTGGGGCCAACGTCCTGACTTTC; cdr3_aa: CSVRGANVLTF
j_call: TRBJ2-7; clone_size: few; v_call: TRBV15; d_call: -; cdr3_nt: TGTGCCACCAGCAGCCCCCGCAGGGGACACGAGCAGTACTTC; cdr3_aa: CATSSPRRGHEQYF
j_call: TRBJ1-6; clone_size: few; v_call: TRBV30; d_call: -; cdr3_nt: TGTGCCTGGAGTTCAGGCAGTAATTCACCCCTCCACTTT; cdr3_aa: CAWSSGSNSPLHF
j_call: TRBJ2-7; clone_size: -; v_call: TRBV19; d_call: -; cdr3_nt: TGTGCCAGTAGTTATTTATATGCCGGAGTCACCTACGAGCAGTACTTC; cdr3_aa: CASSYLYAGVTYEQYF
j_call: TRBJ1-5; clone_size: once; v_call: TRBV6-5; d_call: TRBD1; cdr3_nt: TGTGCCAGCAGTTACGAGGGGGCACGTCAGCCCCAGCATTTT; cdr3_aa: CASSYEGARQPQHF